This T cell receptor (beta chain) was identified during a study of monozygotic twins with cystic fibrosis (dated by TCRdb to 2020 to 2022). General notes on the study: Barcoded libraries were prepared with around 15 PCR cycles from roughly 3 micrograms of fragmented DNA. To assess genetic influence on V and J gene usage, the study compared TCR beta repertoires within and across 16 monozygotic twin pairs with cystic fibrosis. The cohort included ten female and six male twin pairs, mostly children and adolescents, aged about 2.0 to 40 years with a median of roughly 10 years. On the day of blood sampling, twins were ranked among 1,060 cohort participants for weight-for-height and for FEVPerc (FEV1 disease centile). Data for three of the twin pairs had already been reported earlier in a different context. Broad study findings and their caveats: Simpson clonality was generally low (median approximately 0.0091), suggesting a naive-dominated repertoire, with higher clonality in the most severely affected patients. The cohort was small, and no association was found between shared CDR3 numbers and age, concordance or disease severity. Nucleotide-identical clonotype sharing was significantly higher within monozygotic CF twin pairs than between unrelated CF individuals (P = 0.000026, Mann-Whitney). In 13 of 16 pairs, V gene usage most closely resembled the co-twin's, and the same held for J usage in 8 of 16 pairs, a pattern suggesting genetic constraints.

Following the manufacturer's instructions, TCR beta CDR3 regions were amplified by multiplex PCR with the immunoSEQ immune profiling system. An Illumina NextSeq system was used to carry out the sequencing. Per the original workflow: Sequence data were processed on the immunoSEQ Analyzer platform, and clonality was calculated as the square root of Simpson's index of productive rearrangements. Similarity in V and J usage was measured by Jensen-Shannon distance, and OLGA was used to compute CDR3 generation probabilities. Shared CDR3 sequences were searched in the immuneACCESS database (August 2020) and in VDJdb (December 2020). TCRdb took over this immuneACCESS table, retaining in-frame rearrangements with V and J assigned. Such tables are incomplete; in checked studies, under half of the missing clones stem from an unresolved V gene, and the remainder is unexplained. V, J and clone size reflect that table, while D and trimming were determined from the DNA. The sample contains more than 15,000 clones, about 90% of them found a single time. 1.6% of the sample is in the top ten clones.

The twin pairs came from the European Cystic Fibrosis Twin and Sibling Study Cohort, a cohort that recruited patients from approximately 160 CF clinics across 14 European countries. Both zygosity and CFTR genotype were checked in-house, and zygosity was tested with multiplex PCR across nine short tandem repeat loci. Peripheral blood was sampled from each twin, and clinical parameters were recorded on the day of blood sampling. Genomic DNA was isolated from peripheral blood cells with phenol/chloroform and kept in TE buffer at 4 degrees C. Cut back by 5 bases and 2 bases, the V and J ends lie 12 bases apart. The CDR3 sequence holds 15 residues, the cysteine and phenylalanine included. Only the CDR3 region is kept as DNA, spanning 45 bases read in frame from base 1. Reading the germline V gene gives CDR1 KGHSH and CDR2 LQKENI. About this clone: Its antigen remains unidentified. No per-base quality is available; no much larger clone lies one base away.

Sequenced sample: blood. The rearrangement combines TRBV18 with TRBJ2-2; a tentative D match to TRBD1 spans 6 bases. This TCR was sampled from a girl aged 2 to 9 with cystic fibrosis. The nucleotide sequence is TGTGCCAGCTCAGGGGGCACCAGAAACACCGGGGAGCTGTTTTTT. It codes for CASSGGTRNTGELFF.